The 26 T cell receptor beta chains in this list originate from one sample, sequenced in a study of cytomegalovirus exposure and HLA in healthy donors. PCR used 60 Vbeta primers and 13 Jbeta primers. Sequenced by immunoSEQ multiplex PCR; TCRdb stores in-frame clones only, minus some. The sample contains about 300,000 clones, about nine tenths of which appear only once. Sequencing used PBMCs. These receptors were obtained from a man aged 35 to 55 in good health and CMV-seropositive.

The V gene is TRBV27, the J gene TRBJ2-3; a possible D gene is TRBD2 (7 bases). CDR3 length: 17 amino acids. From germline, CDR1 is MNHEY and CDR2 SMNVEV (reference sequence). V shed 5 bases and J shed 6 bases, with 24 bases lying between them. For the CDR3, the DNA is TGTGCCAGCAGTAACCTACTAGCGAGAGGGGGTAGGGATACGCAGTATTTT. It translates to CASSNLLARGGRDTQYF.

The chain links TRBV5-1 to TRBJ2-1; D is possibly TRBD2 (6 bases). CDR1 is SGHRS, CDR2 YFSETQ, per germline. With 5 bases removed from V and 8 bases from J, the gap between germline ends came to 17 bases. The CDR3 consists of 14 residues. As DNA, the CDR3 is TGCGCCAGCAGTTCCCGACTAGTTACGGATGAGCAGTTCTTC. Protein sequence: CASSSRLVTDEQFF.

This rearrangement joins TRBV30 to TRBJ1-1; no definite D call. Looked up from germline, CDR1 is GTSNPN and CDR2 is SVGIG (reference sequence). The CDR3 contains 12 residues. The V end was cut by 0 bases, the J end by 5 bases, with 7 bases between. CDR3 amino acids: CAWSVFSTEAFF. CDR3 bases: TGTGCCTGGAGTGTATTTAGTACTGAAGCTTTCTTT.

CDR3 nucleotide sequence: TGTGCCAGCAGCCCGGGAGGTGGAAACAATGAGCAGTTCTTC. Residues: CASSPGGGNNEQFF. The V gene is TRBV13, the J gene TRBJ2-1; 7 bases map to TRBD2. J gave up 5 bases and V 5 bases, and 6 bases lay outside the gene matches. Germline V gene data show CDR1 as PRHDT and CDR2 as FYEKMQ (reference sequence). This CDR3 has 14 amino acids.

This rearrangement joins TRBV27 to TRBJ2-7; 14 bases are a match to TRBD2. Germline V lookup: CDR1 MNHEY, CDR2 SMNVEV (reference sequence). The CDR3 is made up of 15 amino acids. V lost 5 bases, J lost 2 bases, and 2 bases stayed unmatched. DNA of the CDR3: TGTGCCAGCAGTGCGACTAGCGGGAGGGCCTACGAGCAGTACTTC. This sequence encodes CASSATSGRAYEQYF.

CDR3 DNA sequence: TGTGCCAGCAGTTCCTACGGGACTAGCGAGGACACAGATACGCAGTATTTT. This gives the protein CASSSYGTSEDTDTQYF. This chain links TRBV28 with TRBJ2-3; the match to TRBD2 covers 10 bases. The CDR3 covers 17 residues. Germline CDR1 MDHEN, CDR2 SYDVKM. The trim removed 4 bases at V and 2 bases at J, leaving 9 bases unmatched.

This clone was observed a single time. The chain combines TRBV28 with TRBJ2-7, with 11 bases lining up with TRBD2. Per the germline V gene, CDR1 is MDHEN and CDR2 is SYDVKM. J gave up 2 bases and V 2 bases, and 8 bases lay outside the gene matches. CDR3 length: 17 amino acids. The CDR3 coding sequence is TGTGCCAGCAGTTTAGGTTTAGGACTAGCGGGTGCCTACGAGCAGTACTTC. It is translated as CASSLGLGLAGAYEQYF.

This clone has only one observation. The genes are TRBV6-6 and TRBJ1-4; D is possibly TRBD1 (6 bases). Germline CDR1 and CDR2: MNHNY and SVGAGI (reference sequence). The CDR3 is made up of 15 amino acids. The V end was cut by 0 bases, the J end by 5 bases, with 10 bases between. The CDR3 sequence is CASSYSGQPNEKLFF. The CDR3 DNA sequence: TGTGCCAGCAGTTACTCAGGACAGCCAAATGAAAAACTGTTTTTT.

CDR3 region: CASSLVAATNEKLFF. In DNA form, the CDR3 reads TGTGCCAGCAGCTTAGTGGCGGCAACTAATGAAAAACTGTTTTTT. The rearrangement joins TRBV11-2 to TRBJ1-4; D is ambiguous. The CDR3 contains 15 residues. The V gene lost 1 base and the J gene lost 0 bases, with 6 bases spanning the gap. Germline V gene data show CDR1 as SGHAT and CDR2 as FQNNGV.

The chain joins TRBV30 to TRBJ2-1, with 7 nucleotides matching TRBD2. J was trimmed by 6 bases and V by 0 bases; bases with no gene match: 5. CDR1 and CDR2 (germline): GTSNPN, SVGIG (reference sequence). The CDR3 covers 14 residues. The chain's CDR3 is CAWSVTIAGNEQFF. CDR3 in DNA: TGTGCCTGGAGTGTAACCATAGCGGGCAATGAGCAGTTCTTC.

The V and J genes are TRBV7-8 and TRBJ1-2; maybe TRBD1 (5 bases). The ends were cut back, 5 bases at V and 5 bases at J, with 15 bases in the middle. The germline CDR1 and CDR2 sequences are SGHVS and FQNEAQ. The length of the CDR3 is 14 residues. The CDR3 DNA follows: TGTGCCAGCAGCCCCCAGGGAGGTGGGTATGGCTACACCTTC. It yields the protein CASSPQGGGYGYTF.

This clone has a handful of counts. The rearrangement joins TRBV28 to TRBJ1-1; 8 bases are shared with TRBD1. The V segment lost 8 bases and the J segment 0 bases; nucleotides outside the gene matches: 5. The CDR3 consists of 14 residues. From germline, CDR1 is MDHEN and CDR2 SYDVKM. CDR3 protein: CASARQGMNTEAFF. The CDR3 DNA reads as TGTGCCAGCGCCCGACAGGGGATGAACACTGAAGCTTTCTTT. The variable domain in full, with the rest retrieved from reference TRBV28 and TRBJ1-1, is DVKVTQSSRYLVKRTGEKVFLECVQDMDHENMFWYRQDPGLGLRLIYFSYDVKMKEKGDIPEGYSVSREKKERFSLILESASTNQTSMYLCASARQGMNTEAFFGQGTRLTVV.

The chain is built from TRBV28 and TRBJ2-7, with 11 positions matching TRBD2. Germline assignment: CDR1 MDHEN and CDR2 SYDVKM. The CDR3 consists of 15 residues. With 4 bases clipped from V and 5 bases from J, the junction kept 7 bases outside the gene matches. CDR3 sequence reads: CASSSRLAGNDEQYF. In nucleotides, the CDR3 is TGTGCCAGCAGTTCTCGACTAGCGGGAAACGACGAGCAGTACTTC.

The V and J genes are TRBV6-1 and TRBJ2-3; 11 bases line up with TRBD2. J lost 14 bases, V lost 7 bases, and 5 bases had no gene match. From germline, CDR1 is MNHNS and CDR2 SASEGT. This CDR3 comprises 11 residues. The CDR3 DNA reads as TGTGCCAGCAAAACTAGCGGGAGTTTGTATTTT. Its translation: CASKTSGSLYF.

The rearrangement joins TRBV10-1 to TRBJ1-1; D unresolved. This CDR3 comprises 15 residues. Germline V gene data show CDR1 as WNHNN and CDR2 as SYGVQD (reference sequence). V lost 1 base to trimming and J lost 3 bases, with 12 bases between them. The CDR3 is CASSEYRRHDTEAFF. CDR3 in DNA: TGCGCCAGCAGTGAGTATAGAAGACACGACACTGAAGCTTTCTTT.

The rearrangement links TRBV4-2 to TRBJ2-1, with a possible D match to TRBD2 (6 bases). Germline-derived CDR1 and CDR2 are LGHNA and YNFKEQ. The CDR3 contains 17 residues. Trimming stripped 0 bases from V and 4 bases from J, with 16 bases between. The CDR3 region has the DNA TGTGCCAGCAGCCAAGATCTTGCGAGCGGGTCTTACAATGAGCAGTTCTTC. As protein: CASSQDLASGSYNEQFF.

This sequence joins TRBV5-4 and TRBJ1-2, with a tentative D call TRBD1 (5 bases). V dropped 1 base and J dropped 4 bases, with 14 bases sitting between them. Germline values: CDR1 SGHNT, CDR2 YYREEE (reference sequence). This CDR3 contains 15 residues. The CDR3 sequence is CASSLQVQGSYGYTF. In DNA form, the CDR3 reads TGTGCCAGCAGCTTGCAGGTCCAGGGTTCCTATGGCTACACCTTC.

The chain uses TRBV7-9 and TRBJ2-7; tentative D call: TRBD1 (6 bases). CDR3 length: 12 residues. CDR1 and CDR2 from the germline V gene are SEHNR and FQNEAQ (reference sequence). V was trimmed by 1 base and J by 9 bases, leaving 10 bases between them. The CDR3 DNA reads as TGTGCCAGCAGCTTAGGACAGGCGGTGCAGTACTTC. It yields the protein CASSLGQAVQYF.

This chain joins TRBV10-3 and TRBJ1-1; 8 positions match TRBD1. V was pared by 4 bases and J by 5 bases, with 6 bases of the junction left unmatched. This CDR3 comprises 14 residues. Germline CDR1 ENHRY, CDR2 SYGVKD. The CDR3 spells CAISGTGIGTEAFF. CDR3 sequence (DNA): TGTGCCATCAGTGGGACAGGGATTGGAACTGAAGCTTTCTTT.

This clone was observed at least ten times. The rearrangement links TRBV6-1 to TRBJ1-2, with TRBD1 identical over 9 bases. V lost 4 bases to trimming and J lost 4 bases; unmatched junction nucleotides: 7. From germline, CDR1 is MNHNS and CDR2 SASEGT. The CDR3 spans 15 residues. CDR3: CASSAPDRGSYGYTF. The CDR3 region has the DNA TGTGCCAGCAGTGCCCCGGACAGGGGAAGCTATGGCTACACCTTC.

The chain employs TRBV10-3 and TRBJ1-1; tentative D call: TRBD1 (6 bases). This CDR3 has 14 residues. Between the trimmed V and J ends, which lost 4 bases and 3 bases, there was a span of 12 bases. Looked up from germline, CDR1 is ENHRY and CDR2 is SYGVKD. The chain's CDR3 is CAISAQGFDTEAFF. The CDR3 DNA reads TGTGCCATCAGTGCACAGGGCTTTGACACTGAAGCTTTCTTT.

A few counts support this clone. This probably arose from a read error, given a far larger clone one base away. This sequence joins TRBV6-5 and TRBJ2-7; 10 nucleotides align to TRBD2. This CDR3 has 15 amino acids. Germline CDR1 is MNHEY and CDR2 is SVGAGI. CDR3 coding DNA: TGTGCCAGCAGTTACGGAGCGGGAGGGCAGTACGAGCAGTGCTTC. This encodes CASSYGAGGQYEQCF.

This chain uses TRBV6-4 with TRBJ2-6; 9 bases match TRBD1. With 3 bases clipped from V and 0 bases from J, the junction kept 3 bases outside the gene matches. The germline V gene encodes CDR1 MRHNA and CDR2 SNTAGT. The length of the CDR3 is 17 residues. This chain's CDR3 is CASSDWGQGSGANVLTF. Written as DNA, the CDR3 is TGTGCCAGCAGTGATTGGGGACAGGGCTCTGGGGCCAACGTCCTGACTTTC.

The V and J genes are TRBV7-9 and TRBJ2-5; D perhaps matches TRBD1 (8 bases). CDR3 length equals 15 residues. CDR1 and CDR2 (germline): SEHNR, FQNEAQ (reference sequence). Trimming took 2 bases from V and 3 from J, leaving 13 bases between them. CDR3 sequence reads: CASSLRTGREETQYF. DNA of the CDR3: TGTGCCAGCAGCTTAAGGACAGGGAGGGAAGAGACCCAGTACTTC.

The chain carries TRBV28 and TRBJ2-6, with TRBD2 as a possible D gene (6 bases). CDR1 and CDR2 from the germline V gene are MDHEN and SYDVKM. CDR3 length: 17 amino acids. V gave up 8 bases and J gave up 6 bases, with 23 bases separating them. CDR3 coding DNA: TGTGCCAGCCTTAATAGCCCGACGGGGACTTTGGCCAACGTCCTGACTTTC. It yields the protein CASLNSPTGTLANVLTF.

J is TRBJ2-7 and V is TRBV6-5; TRBD2 aligns across 8 bases. The CDR3 runs to 12 residues. Per the germline V gene, CDR1 is MNHEY and CDR2 is SVGAGI. The V and J ends lost 8 bases and 3 bases, in that order; junction bases with no gene match: 3. The CDR3 region is CASGTSGYEQYF. The CDR3 bases are TGTGCCAGCGGTACTAGCGGCTACGAGCAGTACTTC.